Below, 12 T cell receptor beta chains from the same sample are listed, as sequenced in a study of T-cell reconstitution after alpha-beta-depleted transplantation in children. Unique molecular identifiers tagged the TCRbeta library. MiXCR was run by TCRdb on the PCR reads, yielding one entry per CDR3 protein. Among around 450,000 distinct CDR3 sequences listed, under 12% were seen once. The source was PBMCs, collected before TCRalphabeta/CD19-depleted stem cell transplant. These receptors came from a child between 2 and 9 years old with inherited bone marrow failure, due to receive a stem cell transplant.

This clonotype turned up a few times. The chain recombines TRBV27 with TRBJ1-5, with 7 nucleotides matching TRBD1. The V gene's germline CDR1 is MNHEY and CDR2 SMNVEV (reference sequence). The CDR3 loop spans 17 amino acids. The V gene end was trimmed by 0 bases and the J gene end by 0 bases; junction bases not matched to a gene: 5. The CDR3 bases are TGTGCCAGCAGTTTATCTGGGACAGACTATAGCAATCAGCCCCAGCATTTT. It translates to CASSLSGTDYSNQPQHF.

A word on this clonotype: A read error may explain this, as a much larger clone is one base away. This rearrangement joins TRBV12-3 or TRBV12-4 to TRBJ1-3; D gene unclear. The V and J ends lost 4 bases and 8 bases respectively, with 6 bases between them. The CDR3 is made up of 11 amino acids. CDR3 bases: TGTGCCAGCAGTTCCCTAGACACCATATATTTT. It codes for CASSSLDTIYF.

The chain joins TRBV23-1 to TRBJ2-1; 11 bases line up with TRBD2. TRBV23-1 is flagged as an ORF with uncertain function. After removal of 4 bases from V and 5 bases from J, the junction contained 7 bases not matched to a gene. The CDR3 loop spans 16 amino acids. Written as DNA, the CDR3 is TGCGCCAGCAGTCCCCTGGGACTAGCGGAAAACAATGAGCAGTTCTTC. This encodes CASSPLGLAENNEQFF.

The chain joins TRBV4-2 to TRBJ2-7; D remains ambiguous. The CDR3 is 16 residues long. Germline lookup yields CDR1 LGHNA and CDR2 YNFKEQ. V lost 4 bases and J lost 0, with 16 bases in between. CDR3 residues: CASSRTLSGDSYEQYF. DNA of the CDR3: TGTGCCAGCAGCCGAACCCTCTCCGGAGACTCCTACGAGCAGTACTTC.

In its sample, this clonotype was seen a few times. The CDR3 here is CASSLHRLNTGELFF. CDR3 nucleotide sequence: TGTGCCAGCAGCTTACACCGATTGAACACCGGGGAGCTGTTTTTT. V usage is TRBV7-8 and J usage is TRBJ2-2; D remains ambiguous. This CDR3 has 15 amino acids. Germline lookup yields CDR1 SGHVS and CDR2 FQNEAQ. The V end was cut by 2 bases, the J end by 1 base, with 8 bases between.

This clonotype was counted ten times or more. J is TRBJ1-1 and V is TRBV20-1; tentative D call: TRBD1 (5 bases). CDR3 length equals 11 residues. Trimming stripped 2 bases from V and 6 bases from J, with 7 bases between. Germline-derived CDR1 and CDR2 are DFQATT and SNEGSKA (reference sequence). The DNA for the CDR3 is TGCAGTGCTAGAAAAGGGGCTGAAGCTTTCTTT. Translation: CSARKGAEAFF.

Many counts were recorded for this clonotype. The chain couples TRBV7-9 to TRBJ2-7, with TRBD2 matching 13 bases. The CDR3 covers 15 residues. V was pared by 5 bases and J by 6 bases, with 7 bases of the junction left unmatched. The germline V gene has CDR1 SEHNR and CDR2 FQNEAQ (reference sequence). CDR3 bases: TGTGCCAGCAGCCCGTGGACTAGCGGGAGTCTCGAGCAGTACTTC. Protein product: CASSPWTSGSLEQYF. Supplemented by reference TRBV7-9 and TRBJ2-7, the full variable domain reads DTGVSQNPRHKITKRGQNVTFRCDPISEHNRLYWYRQTLGQGPEFLTYFQNEAQLEKSRLLSDRFSAERPKGSFSTLEIQRTEQGDSAMYLCASSPWTSGSLEQYFGPGTRLTVT.

A word on this clonotype: This sequence may be a read error, since a much larger clone differs from it by one base. This sequence joins TRBV5-1 and TRBJ2-3; D unresolved. Germline V gene lookup returns CDR1 SGHRS and CDR2 YFSETQ. Trimming stripped 4 bases from V and 2 bases from J, with 8 bases between. The CDR3 is 13 amino acids. CDR3 nucleotide sequence: TGCGCCAGCAGCCCGAGACACACAGATACGCAGTATTTT. Its protein is CASSPRHTDTQYF.

This clonotype was seen many times. The rearrangement joins TRBV20-1 to TRBJ2-5, with TRBD2 identical over 12 bases. The CDR3 runs 14 residues. V shed 4 bases and J 2 bases; nucleotides not matched to a gene: 2. Germline CDR1 and CDR2: DFQATT and SNEGSKA (reference sequence). CDR3 sequence: CSATTSGRQETQYF. The CDR3, as DNA: TGCAGTGCTACGACTAGCGGGAGACAAGAGACCCAGTACTTC.

In its sample, this clonotype was seen many times. This chain connects TRBV29-1 to TRBJ2-7; TRBD2 matches at 9 bases. The germline V gene encodes CDR1 SQVTM and CDR2 ANQGSEA. The CDR3 contains 20 residues. V was pared by 1 base and J by 3 bases, with 22 bases of the junction left unmatched. The CDR3 DNA sequence: TGCAGCGTTGAAGTCCGAAGGGGAAAGAGCGGGAGGTCCCTCTTCTACGAGCAGTACTTC. Translating gives CSVEVRRGKSGRSLFYEQYF.

This clonotype came up many times. This chain connects TRBV6-1 to TRBJ2-1; the match to TRBD2 covers 7 bases. CDR1 is MNHNS, CDR2 SASEGT, per germline. This CDR3 is built from 15 residues. V gave up 7 bases and J gave up 6 bases; unmatched junction bases: 12. As DNA, the CDR3 is TGTGCCAGCAAGATCGGGTCGGGGGGTGGCAATGAGCAGTTCTTC. Translation gives CASKIGSGGGNEQFF.

This rearrangement joins TRBV10-3 to TRBJ2-7, with D possibly matching TRBD1 (6 bases). This CDR3 region has 15 residues. Trimming shortened V by 0 bases and J by 7 bases, and 16 bases separated the two germline ends. In germline, CDR1 is ENHRY, CDR2 SYGVKD. CDR3 residues: CAISESWTADLEQYF. The CDR3 nucleotides read TGTGCCATCAGTGAGTCGTGGACAGCCGACCTGGAGCAGTACTTC.